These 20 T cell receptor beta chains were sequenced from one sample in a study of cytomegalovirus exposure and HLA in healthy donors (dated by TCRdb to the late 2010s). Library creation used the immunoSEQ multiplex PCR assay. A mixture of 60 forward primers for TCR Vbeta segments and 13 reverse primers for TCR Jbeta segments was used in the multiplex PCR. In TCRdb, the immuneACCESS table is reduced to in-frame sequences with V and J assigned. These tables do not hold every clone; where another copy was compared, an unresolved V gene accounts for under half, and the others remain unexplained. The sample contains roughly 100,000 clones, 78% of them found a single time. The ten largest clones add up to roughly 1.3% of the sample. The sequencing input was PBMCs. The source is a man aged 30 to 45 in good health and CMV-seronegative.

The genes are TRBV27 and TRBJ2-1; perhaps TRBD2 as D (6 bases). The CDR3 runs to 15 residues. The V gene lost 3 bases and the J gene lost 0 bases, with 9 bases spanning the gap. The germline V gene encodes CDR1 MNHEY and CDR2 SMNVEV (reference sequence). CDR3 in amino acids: CASSFGGSSYNEQFF. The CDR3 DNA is TGTGCCAGCAGTTTTGGGGGGAGCTCCTACAATGAGCAGTTCTTC.

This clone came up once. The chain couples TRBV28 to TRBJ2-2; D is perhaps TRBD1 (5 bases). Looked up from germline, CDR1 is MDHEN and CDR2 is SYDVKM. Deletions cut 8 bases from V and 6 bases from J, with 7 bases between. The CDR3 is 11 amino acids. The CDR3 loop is CASLGAGELFF. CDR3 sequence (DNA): TGTGCCAGCCTAGGGGCCGGGGAGCTGTTTTTT.

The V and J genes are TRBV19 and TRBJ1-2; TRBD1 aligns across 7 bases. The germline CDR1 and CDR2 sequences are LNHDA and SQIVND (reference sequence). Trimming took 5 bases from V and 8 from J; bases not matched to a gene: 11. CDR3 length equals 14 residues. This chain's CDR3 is CASSSRSRGVGYTF. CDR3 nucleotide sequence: TGTGCCAGTAGTTCTCGATCCAGGGGGGTCGGCTACACCTTC.

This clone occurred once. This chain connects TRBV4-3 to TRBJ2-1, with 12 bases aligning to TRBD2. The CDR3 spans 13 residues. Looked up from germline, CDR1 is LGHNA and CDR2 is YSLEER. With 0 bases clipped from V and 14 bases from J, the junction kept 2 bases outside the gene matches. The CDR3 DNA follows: TGCGCCAGCAGCCAAGATCTAGCGGGAGGGGAGTTCTTC. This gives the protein CASSQDLAGGEFF.

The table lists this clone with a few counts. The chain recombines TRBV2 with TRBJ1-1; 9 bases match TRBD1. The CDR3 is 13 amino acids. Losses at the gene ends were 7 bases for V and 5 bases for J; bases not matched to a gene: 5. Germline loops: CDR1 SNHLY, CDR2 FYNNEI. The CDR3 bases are TGTGCCAGCACTAGACAGGGGGGAACTGAAGCTTTCTTT. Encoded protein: CASTRQGGTEAFF.

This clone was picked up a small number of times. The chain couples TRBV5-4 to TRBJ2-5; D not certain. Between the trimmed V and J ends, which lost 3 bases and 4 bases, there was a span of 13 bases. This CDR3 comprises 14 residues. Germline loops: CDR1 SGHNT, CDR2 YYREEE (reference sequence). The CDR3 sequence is CASSYGAGSETQYF. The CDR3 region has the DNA TGTGCCAGCAGCTACGGCGCAGGTTCAGAGACCCAGTACTTC.

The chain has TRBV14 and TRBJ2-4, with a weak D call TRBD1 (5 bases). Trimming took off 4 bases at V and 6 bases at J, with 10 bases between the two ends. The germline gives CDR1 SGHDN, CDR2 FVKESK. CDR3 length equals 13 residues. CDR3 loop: CASSRVDRNIQYF. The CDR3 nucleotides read TGTGCCAGCAGCCGGGTTGACAGAAACATTCAGTACTTC.

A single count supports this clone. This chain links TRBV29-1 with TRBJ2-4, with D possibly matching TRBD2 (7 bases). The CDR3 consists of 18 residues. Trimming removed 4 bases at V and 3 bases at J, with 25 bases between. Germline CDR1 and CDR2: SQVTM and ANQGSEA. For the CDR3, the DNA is TGCAGCGTTGGAGATCCCGGGAGGCAGGGGTGGGTCAAAAACATTCAGTACTTC. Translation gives CSVGDPGRQGWVKNIQYF.

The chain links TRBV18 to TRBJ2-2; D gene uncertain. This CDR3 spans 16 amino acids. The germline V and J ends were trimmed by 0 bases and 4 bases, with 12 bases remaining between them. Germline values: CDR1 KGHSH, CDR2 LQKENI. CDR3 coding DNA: TGTGCCAGCTCACCACCAGACAAAATAACCACCGGGGAGCTGTTTTTT. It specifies CASSPPDKITTGELFF.

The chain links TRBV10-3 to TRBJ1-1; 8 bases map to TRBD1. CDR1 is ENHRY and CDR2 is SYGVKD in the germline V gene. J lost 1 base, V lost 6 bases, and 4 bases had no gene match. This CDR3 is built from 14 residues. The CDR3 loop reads CAIRGQDSNTEAFF. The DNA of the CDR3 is TGTGCCATCAGGGGACAGGACTCGAACACTGAAGCTTTCTTT.

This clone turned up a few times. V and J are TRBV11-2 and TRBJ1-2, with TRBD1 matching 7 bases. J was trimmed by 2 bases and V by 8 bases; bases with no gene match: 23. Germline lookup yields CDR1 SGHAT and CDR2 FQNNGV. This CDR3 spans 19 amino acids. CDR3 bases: TGTGCCAGCCGGCAGCTTAGGTCCAGGGGGACCTCTAAGAACTATGGCTACACCTTC. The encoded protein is CASRQLRSRGTSKNYGYTF.

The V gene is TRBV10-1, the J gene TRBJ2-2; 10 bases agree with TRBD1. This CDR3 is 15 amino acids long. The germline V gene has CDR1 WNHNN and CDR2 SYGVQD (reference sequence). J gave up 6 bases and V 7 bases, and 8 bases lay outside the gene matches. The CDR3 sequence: CASTPGTGAPGELFF. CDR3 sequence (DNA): TGCGCCAGCACACCCGGGACAGGGGCACCCGGGGAGCTGTTTTTT.

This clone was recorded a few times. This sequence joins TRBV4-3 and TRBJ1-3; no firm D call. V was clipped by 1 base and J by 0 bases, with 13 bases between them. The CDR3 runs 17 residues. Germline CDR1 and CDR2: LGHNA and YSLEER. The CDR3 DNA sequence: TGCGCCAGCAGCCAAGGTCTCGGAAGGAGCTCTGGAAACACCATATATTTT. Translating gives CASSQGLGRSSGNTIYF.

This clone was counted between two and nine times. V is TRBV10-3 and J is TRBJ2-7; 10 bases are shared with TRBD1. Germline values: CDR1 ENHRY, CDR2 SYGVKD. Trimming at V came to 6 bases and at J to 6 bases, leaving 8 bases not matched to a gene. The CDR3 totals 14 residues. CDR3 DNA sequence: TGTGCCATCAGCGCCGGGACAGGGGCATTCGAGCAGTACTTC. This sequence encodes CAISAGTGAFEQYF.

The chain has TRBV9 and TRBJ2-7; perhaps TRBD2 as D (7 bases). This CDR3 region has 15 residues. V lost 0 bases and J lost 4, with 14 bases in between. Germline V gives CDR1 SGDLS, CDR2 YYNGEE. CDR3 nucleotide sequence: TGTGCCAGCAGCGTAGGAGGGGGGGGAGGGTACGAGCAGTACTTC. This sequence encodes CASSVGGGGGYEQYF.

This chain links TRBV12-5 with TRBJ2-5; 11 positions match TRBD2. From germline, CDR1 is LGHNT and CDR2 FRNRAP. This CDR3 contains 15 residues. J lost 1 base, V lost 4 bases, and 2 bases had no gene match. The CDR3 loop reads CASGWGTSGQETQYF. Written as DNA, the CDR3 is TGTGCTAGTGGTTGGGGGACTAGCGGCCAAGAGACCCAGTACTTC.

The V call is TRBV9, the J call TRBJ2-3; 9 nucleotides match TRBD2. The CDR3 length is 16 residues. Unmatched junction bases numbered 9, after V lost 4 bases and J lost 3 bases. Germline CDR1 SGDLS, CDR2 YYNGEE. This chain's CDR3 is CASSPPLAGLTDTQYF. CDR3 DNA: TGTGCCAGCAGCCCGCCCCTAGCGGGGTTGACAGATACGCAGTATTTT.

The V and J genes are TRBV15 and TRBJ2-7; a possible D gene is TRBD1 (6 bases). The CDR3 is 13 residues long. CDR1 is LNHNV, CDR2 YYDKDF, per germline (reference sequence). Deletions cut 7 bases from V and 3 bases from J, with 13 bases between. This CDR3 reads CATKGESDYEQYF. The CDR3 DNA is TGTGCCACCAAGGGGGAGAGTGACTACGAGCAGTACTTC.

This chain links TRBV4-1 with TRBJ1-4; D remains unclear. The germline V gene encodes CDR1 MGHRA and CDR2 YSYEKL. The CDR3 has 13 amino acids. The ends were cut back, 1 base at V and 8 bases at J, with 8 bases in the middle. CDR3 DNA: TGCGCCAGCAGCCAAGGAGTGCTGGAAAAACTGTTTTTT. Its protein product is CASSQGVLEKLFF.

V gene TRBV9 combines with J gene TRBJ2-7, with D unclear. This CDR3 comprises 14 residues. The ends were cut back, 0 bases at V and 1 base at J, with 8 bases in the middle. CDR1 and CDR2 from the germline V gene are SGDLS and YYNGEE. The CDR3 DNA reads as TGTGCCAGCAGCGTAGACTACCGATCCTACGAGCAGTACTTC. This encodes CASSVDYRSYEQYF. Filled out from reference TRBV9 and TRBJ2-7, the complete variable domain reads DSGVTQTPKHLITATGQRVTLRCSPRSGDLSVYWYQQSLDQGLQFLIQYYNGEERAKGNILERFSAQQFPDLHSELNLSSLELGDSALYFCASSVDYRSYEQYFGPGTRLTVT.